The 5 T cell receptor beta chains below all came from one sample that was sequenced in a study of cytomegalovirus exposure and HLA in healthy donors. The PCR contained 60 Vbeta and 13 Jbeta primers. Sequenced by immunoSEQ multiplex PCR; TCRdb stores in-frame clones only, minus some. The table records about 120,000 clones, around three quarters of them present only once. The sequenced sample consisted of PBMCs. Every receptor here comes from a human donor in good health.

The CDR3 DNA reads TGTGCCAGCGTACTAGCGGGGCTTTCAGATACGCAGTATTTT. Protein: CASVLAGLSDTQYF. This sequence joins TRBV2 and TRBJ2-3; 10 bases map to TRBD2. Per germline, CDR1 SNHLY and CDR2 FYNNEI. Losses at the gene ends were 8 bases for V and 4 bases for J; bases not matched to a gene: 6. This CDR3 is 14 amino acids long.

The chain combines TRBV5-1 with TRBJ2-1; 13 bases are shared with TRBD2. The CDR3 contains 17 residues. The V gene end was trimmed by 0 bases and the J gene end by 5 bases; junction bases not matched to a gene: 5. Germline CDR1 reads SGHRS; CDR2 reads YFSETQ. This CDR3 reads CASSLGLAGGSDNEQFF. The CDR3 DNA follows: TGCGCCAGCAGCTTGGGACTAGCGGGAGGTTCCGACAATGAGCAGTTCTTC.

This clone came up a few times. The rearrangement uses TRBV2 and TRBJ2-7; weak D call: TRBD2 (6 bases). CDR3 length equals 14 residues. Germline-derived CDR1 and CDR2 are SNHLY and FYNNEI. V lost 8 bases and J 5 bases, leaving 19 bases between the germline ends. The chain's CDR3 is CASGRSYSADEQYF. CDR3 sequence (DNA): TGTGCCAGCGGGAGGTCATACTCCGCGGACGAGCAGTACTTC.

The chain is built from TRBV7-8 and TRBJ1-4; no definite D call. Trimming shortened V by 8 bases and J by 0 bases, and 13 bases separated the two germline ends. The CDR3 is 15 residues long. Germline CDR1 and CDR2: SGHVS and FQNEAQ. CDR3 bases: TGTGCCAGCGCATCACAGTTTGCAACTAATGAAAAACTGTTTTTT. This gives the protein CASASQFATNEKLFF.

This chain uses TRBV4-2 with TRBJ1-1, with TRBD1 identical over 7 bases. This CDR3 spans 15 amino acids. Germline V gene data show CDR1 as LGHNA and CDR2 as YNFKEQ. V was clipped by 3 bases and J by 2 bases; unmatched bases: 6. As DNA, the CDR3 is TGTGCCAGCAGCCAGAGGACAGGACCTAACACTGAAGCTTTCTTT. It encodes CASSQRTGPNTEAFF.